The 6 T cell receptor beta chains reported below all come from one sample, sequenced in a study of Ad26.COV2.S vaccination and SARS-CoV-2 variants. Clones were sequenced by immunoSEQ multiplex PCR, and TCRdb holds only the in-frame ones, with some missing. Here the sample spans hundreds of thousands of clones, 87% being singletons. The treatment here: around 19 received Ad26.COV2.S at low or high dose, single or two shots; 5 received placebo; per-sample allocation not given. It was on day 63 after the first vaccine or placebo injection that samples were taken. The starting material was peripheral blood, obtained in a trial of Ad26.COV2.S vaccine versus placebo. The receptors were sampled from a person aged 18-65 years who received the Ad26.COV2.S COVID-19 vaccine or a placebo.

The CDR3 nucleotides are TGTGCCAGCAGCCGGTATACTGGGGGTGCCTACGAGCAGTACTTC. This codes for CASSRYTGGAYEQYF. The chain links TRBV3-1 (or the pseudogene TRBV3-2) to TRBJ2-7; D possibly uses TRBD1 or TRBD2 (5 bases each). Trimming left V 4 bases short and J 2 bases short, with 15 bases between. The germline V gene encodes CDR1 LGHDT and CDR2 YNNKEL (reference sequence). The CDR3 runs 15 residues.

The J gene is TRBJ1-1, the V gene TRBV29-1; no firm D call. Deletions cut 4 bases from V and 4 bases from J, with 7 bases between. The CDR3 loop spans 11 amino acids. Germline V gives CDR1 SQVTM, CDR2 ANQGSEA. The DNA for the CDR3 is TGCAGCGTTGCCGAGGTCACTGAAGCTTTCTTT. It translates to CSVAEVTEAFF.

The chain uses TRBV29-1 and TRBJ1-1; D unclear. V lost 1 base and J 7 bases, leaving 16 bases between the germline ends. Germline V gene sequence: CDR1 SQVTM, CDR2 ANQGSEA. The CDR3 sequence is 14 residues long. The chain's CDR3 is CSVEAPPGFGEAFF. The CDR3 DNA reads TGCAGCGTTGAAGCCCCGCCGGGGTTTGGTGAAGCTTTCTTT.

This chain connects TRBV29-1 to TRBJ1-1; D unclear. The ends were cut back, 1 base at V and 10 bases at J, with 13 bases in the middle. The CDR3 consists of 12 residues. The germline gives CDR1 SQVTM, CDR2 ANQGSEA. CDR3 amino acids: CSVEGGVPGAFF. The CDR3 DNA follows: TGCAGCGTTGAAGGTGGGGTCCCGGGAGCTTTCTTT.

The rearrangement joins TRBV5-8 to TRBJ2-3, with TRBD1 matching over 9 bases. CDR1 and CDR2 (germline): SGHTS, YDEGEE. J lost 4 bases, V lost 4 bases, and 4 bases had no gene match. The CDR3 has 14 amino acids. CDR3 in DNA: TGTGCCAGCAGCCGGGGACAGGGACCAGATACGCAGTATTTT. Its protein is CASSRGQGPDTQYF. Using reference TRBV5-8 and TRBJ2-3 for the parts outside the CDR3, the full variable domain is EAGVTQSPTHLIKTRGQQATLRCSPISGHTSVYWYQQALGLGLQFLLWYDEGEERNRGNFPPRFSGRQFPNYSSELNVNALELEDSALYLCASSRGQGPDTQYFGPGTRLTVL.

The chain has TRBV10-1 and TRBJ2-7; D might be TRBD1 or TRBD2, each matching 5 bases. V lost 3 bases to trimming and J lost 4 bases, with 19 bases between them. From germline, CDR1 is WNHNN and CDR2 SYGVQD (reference sequence). The CDR3 contains 16 residues. CDR3 coding DNA: TGCGCCAGCAGTGAACTTTGGGACGCCAGTGTATACGAGCAGTACTTC. This translates into CASSELWDASVYEQYF.